The present T cell receptor (beta chain) was sequenced within a study of CD8 T cells in ankylosing spondylitis. TCRdb called the 5' RACE reads again in MiXCR, with one record for every CDR3 protein. The table has hundreds of thousands of distinct CDR3 sequences, around 20% seen once; the top ten hold 3.5%. The sample taken for sequencing was blood, either unsorted or a sorted T cell fraction (not recorded which). The clonotype comes from a female donor with ankylosing spondylitis or in good health (not recorded which).

CDR3 region: CSALRLVTGQETQYF. CDR3 in DNA: TGCAGTGCTCTCAGACTGGTGACAGGCCAAGAGACCCAGTACTTC. This sequence joins TRBV20-1 and TRBJ2-5; tentatively, D is TRBD1 (6 bases). Per germline, CDR1 DFQATT and CDR2 SNEGSKA (reference sequence). V was pared by 5 bases and J by 1 base, with 17 bases between. CDR3 size: 15 residues.